The 25 T cell receptor beta chains below come from one sample, sequenced in a study of blood T cell repertoires in COVID-19. Sequencing was performed with immunoSEQ multiplex PCR; in TCRdb, only in-frame clones are kept and a portion is missing. The table shows about 170,000 clones, with 80% to 85% occurring only once. The sample was peripheral blood. The receptor source for this set is a woman aged 70 to 79 with COVID-19, enrolled during active disease.

The chain employs TRBV5-3 and TRBJ2-1; D may be TRBD2 (5 bases). TRBV5-3 is identified as an open reading frame with a role that is uncertain. CDR3 length equals 17 residues. Between the trimmed V and J ends, which lost 0 bases and 2 bases, there was a span of 15 bases. CDR3 sequence: CARSLESDRRTYNEQFF. In DNA, the CDR3 is TGTGCCAGAAGCTTGGAATCGGACCGGAGGACCTACAATGAGCAGTTCTTC.

This clone was seen just once. The chain combines TRBV5-1 with TRBJ1-3; the D is unclear. Deletions cut 3 bases from V and 4 bases from J, with 14 bases between. The length of the CDR3 is 15 residues. CDR1 SGHRS and CDR2 YFSETQ come from the germline V gene. CDR3 sequence (DNA): TGCGCCAGCAGCTCATCCCCACGAACAGGAAACACCATATATTTT. Amino acids: CASSSSPRTGNTIYF.

This clone was detected once. The chain joins TRBV5-1 to TRBJ2-5; 9 bases align to TRBD1. The germline CDR1 and CDR2 sequences are SGHRS and YFSETQ. The CDR3 covers 16 residues. The trim removed 4 bases at V and 4 bases at J, leaving 11 bases unmatched. The CDR3 DNA sequence: TGCGCCAGCAGCCCAGGGACAGGGAGTATCGGAGAGACCCAGTACTTC. It is translated as CASSPGTGSIGETQYF.

In the case of this clone: Other DNA sequences in the same sample also yield this CDR3. The chain joins TRBV7-2 to TRBJ2-1; possible D gene TRBD1, 5 bases. Germline V gives CDR1 SGHTA, CDR2 FQGNSA. Trimming cost V 1 base and J 0 bases, with 7 bases left between them. The CDR3 is 15 residues long. CDR3 in amino acids: CASSLGTGSYNEQFF. DNA for the CDR3: TGTGCCAGCAGCTTAGGCACAGGCTCCTACAATGAGCAGTTCTTC.

The CDR3 is CASSVASGSQYEQYF. The CDR3 DNA reads as TGTGCCAGCAGCGTAGCTAGCGGGAGTCAATACGAGCAGTACTTC. The chain employs TRBV9 and TRBJ2-7, with 10 nucleotides matching TRBD2. The germline V gene encodes CDR1 SGDLS and CDR2 YYNGEE. With 0 bases clipped from V and 4 bases from J, the junction kept 4 bases outside the gene matches. This CDR3 has 15 residues.

This chain links TRBV5-6 with TRBJ1-5, with D perhaps matching TRBD1 (5 bases). Germline V lookup: CDR1 SGHDT, CDR2 YYEEEE. Between the trimmed V and J ends, which lost 6 bases and 8 bases, there was a span of 18 bases. The CDR3 totals 14 residues. This CDR3 reads CASTTSGGNKPQHF. The CDR3 DNA reads as TGTGCCAGCACCACGAGCGGGGGGAACAAGCCCCAGCATTTT.

The V gene is TRBV29-1, the J gene TRBJ1-1, with D unclear. CDR3 length: 12 amino acids. Trimming took off 0 bases at V and 5 bases at J, with 7 bases between the two ends. Germline assignment: CDR1 SQVTM and CDR2 ANQGSEA. The CDR3 protein is CSVEDARTEAFF. For the CDR3, the DNA is TGCAGCGTTGAAGACGCGAGGACTGAAGCTTTCTTT. Based on the CDR3 plus reference TRBV29-1 and TRBJ1-1, the full variable domain is SAVISQKPSRDICQRGTSLTIQCQVDSQVTMMFWYRQQPGQSLTLIATANQGSEATYESGFVIDKFPISRPNLTFSTLTVSNMSPEDSSIYLCSVEDARTEAFFGQGTRLTVV.

The CDR3 region has the DNA TGTGCCAGCAGCTCCTGGACAGGGAGCAATCAGCCCCAGCATTTT. This codes for CASSSWTGSNQPQHF. This chain links TRBV5-6 with TRBJ1-5; 8 nucleotides line up with TRBD1. Germline V gene sequence: CDR1 SGHDT, CDR2 YYEEEE. The CDR3 covers 15 residues. J gave up 1 base and V 3 bases, and 3 bases lay outside the gene matches.

This clone has a single count. The chain combines TRBV29-1 with TRBJ1-1; no clear D gene. CDR1 and CDR2 (germline): SQVTM, ANQGSEA. The germline V and J ends were trimmed by 7 bases and 2 bases, with 14 bases remaining between them. The CDR3 length is 13 residues. Here the CDR3 DNA reads TGCAGCGCTGCCGGTGGTCCTAACACTGAAGCTTTCTTT. As protein: CSAAGGPNTEAFF.

V is TRBV7-8 and J is TRBJ2-7; maybe TRBD1 (6 bases). This CDR3 spans 15 amino acids. Germline V gene data show CDR1 as SGHVS and CDR2 as FQNEAQ. Trimming pared 4 bases from V and 3 bases from J, leaving 16 bases between. CDR3 DNA sequence: TGTGCCAGCAGCTGGAGGACCTCCAGGGGCTACGAGCAGTACGTC. This sequence encodes CASSWRTSRGYEQYV.

The V and J genes are TRBV10-3 and TRBJ1-5, with 9 nucleotides matching TRBD1. Trimming at V came to 10 bases and at J to 2 bases, leaving 3 bases not matched to a gene. Germline V gives CDR1 ENHRY, CDR2 SYGVKD. This CDR3 contains 13 residues. The CDR3: CATRTGGNQPQHF. The CDR3 nucleotides read TGTGCCACTCGGACAGGGGGCAATCAGCCCCAGCATTTT.

The rearrangement joins TRBV11-3 to TRBJ2-1; TRBD2 aligns across 11 bases. Germline lookup yields CDR1 SGHNT and CDR2 YENEEA. Losses at the gene ends were 3 bases for V and 7 bases for J; bases not matched to a gene: 8. The CDR3 has 16 residues. The CDR3 region has the DNA TGTGCCAGCAGCTTGTCCCTAGCGGGAGGTAGGAATGAGCAGTTCTTC. Amino acid sequence: CASSLSLAGGRNEQFF.

Here the CDR3 reads CASSLREGGYNEQFF. CDR3 sequence (DNA): TGTGCCAGCAGCTTAAGGGAGGGCGGGTACAATGAGCAGTTCTTC. V gene TRBV7-8 combines with J gene TRBJ2-1; 7 bases are shared with TRBD2. The trim removed 2 bases at V and 4 bases at J, leaving 5 bases unmatched. CDR3 length: 15 residues. CDR1 is SGHVS, CDR2 FQNEAQ, per germline.

DNA for the CDR3: TGTGCCAGCAGTCGGGACAGAGTAAATGAAAAACTGTTTTTT. Protein sequence: CASSRDRVNEKLFF. The V call is TRBV2, the J call TRBJ1-4; 7 nucleotides agree with TRBD1. The CDR3 runs 14 residues. V gave up 5 bases and J gave up 5 bases; unmatched junction bases: 5. Germline V gene sequence: CDR1 SNHLY, CDR2 FYNNEI. The variable domain in full, with the rest retrieved from reference TRBV2 and TRBJ1-4, is EPEVTQTPSHQVTQMGQEVILRCVPISNHLYFYWYRQILGQKVEFLVSFYNNEISEKSEIFDDQFSVERPDGSNFTLKIRSTKLEDSAMYFCASSRDRVNEKLFFGSGTQLSVL.

The rearrangement links TRBV5-4 to TRBJ2-7, with 8 bases lining up with TRBD1. The V and J ends lost 4 bases and 3 bases, in that order; junction bases with no gene match: 9. The CDR3 has 15 residues. Germline CDR1 is SGHNT and CDR2 is YYREEE (reference sequence). The CDR3 region has the DNA TGTGCCAGCAGCCTCAAGGACAGGGCGAACTACGAGCAGTACTTC. Protein sequence: CASSLKDRANYEQYF.

The chain links TRBV5-4 to TRBJ2-1; D is unclear. The CDR3 is made up of 11 amino acids. Germline V lookup: CDR1 SGHNT, CDR2 YYREEE (reference sequence). V shed 7 bases and J shed 6 bases, with 8 bases lying between them. The DNA for the CDR3 is TGTGCCAGCTCAGACTTCAATGAGCAGTTCTTC. Translating gives CASSDFNEQFF.

For the CDR3, the DNA is TGTGCCAGCAGTGATCGGACAGGGGGTAATGAAAAACTGTTTTTT. Protein product: CASSDRTGGNEKLFF. The V call is TRBV6-2 or TRBV6-3, the J call TRBJ1-4; 10 bases are shared with TRBD1. The CDR3 extends over 15 amino acids. Per the germline V gene, CDR1 is MNHEY and CDR2 is SVGEGT. Trimming at V came to 5 bases and at J to 4 bases, leaving 4 bases not matched to a gene.

J is TRBJ1-5 and V is TRBV12-3 or TRBV12-4; D unresolved. With 2 bases removed from V and 9 bases from J, the gap between germline ends came to 11 bases. The length of the CDR3 is 13 residues. CDR3 sequence reads: CASSLQESGPQHF. The CDR3 DNA follows: TGTGCCAGCAGTTTACAGGAATCAGGGCCCCAGCATTTT.

The rearrangement links TRBV21-1 to TRBJ1-5. TRBV21-1 counts as a pseudogene. CDR3 length: 20 residues. In nucleotides, the CDR3 is TGTGCCAGCAGCAAAGAGTCGAGGCAGCTGTGGGGAGAAAGCAATCAGCCCCAGCATTTT. Protein: CASSKESRQLWGESNQPQHF.

The genes are TRBV19 and TRBJ1-2; 7 nucleotides line up with TRBD1. CDR1 is LNHDA, CDR2 SQIVND, per germline (reference sequence). J gave up 5 bases and V 5 bases, and 8 bases lay outside the gene matches. The CDR3 runs to 14 residues. The CDR3 DNA is TGTGCCAGTAGTCCGGGACAGCAAAGGTATGGCTACACCTTC. It encodes CASSPGQQRYGYTF.

This chain links TRBV21-1 with TRBJ2-1; TRBD2, as called in the table, went unchecked against the DNA. TRBV21-1 is assigned pseudogene status. This CDR3 spans 15 amino acids. CDR3 bases: TGTGCCAGCAGCAAGGCTAGCCCCAGCCACAATGAGCAGTTCTTC. Its protein is CASSKASPSHNEQFF.

The genes are TRBV24-1 and TRBJ2-5, with 7 bases matching TRBD1. CDR1 and CDR2 (germline): KGHDR, SFDVKD. Trimming cost V 4 bases and J 1 base; bases outside gene matches: 5. This CDR3 region has 15 residues. The CDR3 region is CATSDLRTGQETQYF. The CDR3 region has the DNA TGTGCCACCAGTGACCTCCGGACAGGCCAAGAGACCCAGTACTTC.

The V and J genes are TRBV28 and TRBJ1-1; no clear D gene. Trimming cost V 3 bases and J 7 bases, with 12 bases left between them. Germline CDR1 MDHEN, CDR2 SYDVKM. The CDR3 extends over 13 amino acids. CDR3 in amino acids: CASSLGQSGEAFF. The CDR3 DNA sequence: TGTGCCAGCAGTTTGGGTCAGTCGGGTGAAGCTTTCTTT.

V usage is TRBV5-1 and J usage is TRBJ1-1; perhaps TRBD1 as D (5 bases). V shed 0 bases and J shed 7 bases, with 10 bases lying between them. Looked up from germline, CDR1 is SGHRS and CDR2 is YFSETQ. CDR3 size: 13 residues. CDR3 protein: CASSLAGGFEAFF. CDR3 sequence (DNA): TGCGCCAGCAGCTTGGCGGGGGGATTTGAAGCTTTCTTT.

The chain links TRBV5-1 to TRBJ1-1; D gene uncertain. This CDR3 comprises 15 residues. Trimming removed 4 bases from V and 1 base from J, with 14 bases in between. In germline, CDR1 is SGHRS, CDR2 YFSETQ. CDR3 DNA sequence: TGCGCCAGCAGCCCGGACTCGGCAGGGAACACTGAAGCTTTCTTT. Protein sequence: CASSPDSAGNTEAFF. Complete variable domain (other parts from reference TRBV5-1 and TRBJ1-1): KAGVTQTPRYLIKTRGQQVTLSCSPISGHRSVSWYQQTPGQGLQFLFEYFSETQRNKGNFPGRFSGRQFSNSRSEMNVSTLELGDSALYLCASSPDSAGNTEAFFGQGTRLTVV.